This T cell receptor beta chain was found in a study of long-term antiretroviral therapy in people with HIV. On the study more broadly: It was about a decade before the 2015 immediate-ART recommendation that the earliest samples were taken. Regarding the study as a whole: At every time point, clones expanded before ART dominated the repertoire. Viral resistance, ART adherence and therapy changes all lacked available data.

Survey-level immunoSEQ v3.0 assays were run. Data came from immunoSEQ multiplex PCR; TCRdb stores just in-frame clones and leaves some out. The top ten hold roughly 7.1% of the sample, which has 32,000 or so clones, around three quarters seen once. Every donor contributed at least one pre-ART and at least two post-ART PBMC samples. The V gene's germline CDR1 is KGHSH and CDR2 LQKENI. CDR3 length equals 16 residues. V trimming: 0 bases; J trimming: 6 bases; junction bases outside the gene matches: 5. A word on this clone: Its antigen is still unknown.

V usage is TRBV18 and J usage is TRBJ2-1, with 10 nucleotides matching TRBD1. The receptor was isolated from a woman aged 50 to 60 with HIV. This specimen consisted of unsorted PBMCs, obtained 2 years after starting antiretroviral therapy. CDR3 amino acids: CASSPPGTGDPNEQFF. The CDR3 bases are TGTGCCAGCTCACCACCCGGGACAGGGGACCCCAATGAGCAGTTCTTC.